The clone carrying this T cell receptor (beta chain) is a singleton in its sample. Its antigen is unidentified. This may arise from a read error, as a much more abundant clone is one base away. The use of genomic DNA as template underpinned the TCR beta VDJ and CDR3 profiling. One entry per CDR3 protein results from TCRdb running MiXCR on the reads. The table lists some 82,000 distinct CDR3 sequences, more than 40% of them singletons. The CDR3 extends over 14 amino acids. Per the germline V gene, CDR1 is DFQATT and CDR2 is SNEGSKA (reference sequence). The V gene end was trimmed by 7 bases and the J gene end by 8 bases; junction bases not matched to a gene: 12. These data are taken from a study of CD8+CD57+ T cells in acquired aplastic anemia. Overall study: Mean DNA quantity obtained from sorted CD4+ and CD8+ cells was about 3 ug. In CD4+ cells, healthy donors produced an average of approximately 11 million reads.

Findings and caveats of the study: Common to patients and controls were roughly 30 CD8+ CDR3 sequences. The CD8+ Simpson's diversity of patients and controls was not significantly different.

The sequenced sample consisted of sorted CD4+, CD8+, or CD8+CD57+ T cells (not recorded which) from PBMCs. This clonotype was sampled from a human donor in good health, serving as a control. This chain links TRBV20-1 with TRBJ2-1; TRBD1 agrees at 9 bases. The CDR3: CSGGQGDGSHEQFF. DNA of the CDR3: TGCAGTGGGGGACAGGGTGACGGCAGCCATGAGCAGTTCTTC.